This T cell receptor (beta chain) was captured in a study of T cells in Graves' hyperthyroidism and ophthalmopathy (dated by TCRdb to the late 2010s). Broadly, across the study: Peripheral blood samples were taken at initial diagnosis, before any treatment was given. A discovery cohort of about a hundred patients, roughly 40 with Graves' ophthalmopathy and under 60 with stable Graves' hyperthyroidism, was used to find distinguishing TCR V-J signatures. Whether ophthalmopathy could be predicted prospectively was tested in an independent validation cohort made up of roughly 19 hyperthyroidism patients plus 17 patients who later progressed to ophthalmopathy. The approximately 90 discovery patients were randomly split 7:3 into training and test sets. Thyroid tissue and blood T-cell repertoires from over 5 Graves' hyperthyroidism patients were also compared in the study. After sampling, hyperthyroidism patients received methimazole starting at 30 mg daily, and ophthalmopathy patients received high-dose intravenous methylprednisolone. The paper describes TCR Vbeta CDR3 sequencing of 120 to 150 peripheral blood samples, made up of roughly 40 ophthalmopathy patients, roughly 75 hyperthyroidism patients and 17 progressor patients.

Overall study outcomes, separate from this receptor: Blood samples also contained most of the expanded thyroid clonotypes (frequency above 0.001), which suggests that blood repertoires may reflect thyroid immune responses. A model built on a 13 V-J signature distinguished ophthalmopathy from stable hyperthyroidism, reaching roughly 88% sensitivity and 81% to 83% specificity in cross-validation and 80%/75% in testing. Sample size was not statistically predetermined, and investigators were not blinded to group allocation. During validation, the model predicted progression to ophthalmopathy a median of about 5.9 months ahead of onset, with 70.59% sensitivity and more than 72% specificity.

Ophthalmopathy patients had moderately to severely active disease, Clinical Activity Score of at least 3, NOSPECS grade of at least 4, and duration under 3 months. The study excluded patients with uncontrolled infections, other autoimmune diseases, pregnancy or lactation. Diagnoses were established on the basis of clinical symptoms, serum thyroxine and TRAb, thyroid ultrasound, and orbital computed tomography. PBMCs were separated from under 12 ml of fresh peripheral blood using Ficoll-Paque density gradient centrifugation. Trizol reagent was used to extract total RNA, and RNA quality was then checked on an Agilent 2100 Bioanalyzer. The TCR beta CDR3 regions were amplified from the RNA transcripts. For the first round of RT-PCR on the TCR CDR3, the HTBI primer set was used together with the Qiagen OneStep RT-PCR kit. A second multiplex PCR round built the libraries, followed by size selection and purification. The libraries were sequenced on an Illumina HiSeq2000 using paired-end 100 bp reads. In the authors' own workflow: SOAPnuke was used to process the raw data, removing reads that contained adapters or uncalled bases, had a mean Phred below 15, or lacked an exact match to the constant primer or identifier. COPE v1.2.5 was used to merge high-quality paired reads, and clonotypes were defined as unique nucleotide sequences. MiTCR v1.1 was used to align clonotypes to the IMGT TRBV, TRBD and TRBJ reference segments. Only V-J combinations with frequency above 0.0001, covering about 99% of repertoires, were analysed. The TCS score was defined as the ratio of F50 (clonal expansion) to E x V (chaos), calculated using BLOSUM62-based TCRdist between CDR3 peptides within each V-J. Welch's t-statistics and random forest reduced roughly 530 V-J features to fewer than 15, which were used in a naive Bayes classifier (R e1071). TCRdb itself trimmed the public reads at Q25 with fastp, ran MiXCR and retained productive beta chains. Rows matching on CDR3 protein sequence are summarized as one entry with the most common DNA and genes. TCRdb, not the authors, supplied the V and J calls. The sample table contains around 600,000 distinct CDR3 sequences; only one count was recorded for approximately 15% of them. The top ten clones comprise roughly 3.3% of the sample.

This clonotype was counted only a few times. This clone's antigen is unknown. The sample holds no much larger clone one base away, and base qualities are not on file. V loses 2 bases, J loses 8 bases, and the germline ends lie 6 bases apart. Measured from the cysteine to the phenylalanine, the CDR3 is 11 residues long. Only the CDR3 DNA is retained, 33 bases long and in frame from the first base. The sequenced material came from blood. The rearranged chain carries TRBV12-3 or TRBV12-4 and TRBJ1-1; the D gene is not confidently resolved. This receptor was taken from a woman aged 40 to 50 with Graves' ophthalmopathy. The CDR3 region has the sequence CASSLTMEAFF. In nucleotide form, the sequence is TGTGCCAGCAGTTTAACGATGGAAGCTTTCTTT.